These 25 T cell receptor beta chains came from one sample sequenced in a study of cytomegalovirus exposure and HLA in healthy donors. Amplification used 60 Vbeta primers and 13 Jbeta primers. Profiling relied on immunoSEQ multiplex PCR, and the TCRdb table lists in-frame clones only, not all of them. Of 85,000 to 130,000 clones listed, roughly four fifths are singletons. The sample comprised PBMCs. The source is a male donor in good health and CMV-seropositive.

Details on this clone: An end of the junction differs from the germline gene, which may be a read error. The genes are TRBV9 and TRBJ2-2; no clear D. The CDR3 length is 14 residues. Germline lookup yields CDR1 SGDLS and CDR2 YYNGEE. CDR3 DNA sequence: TGTGCCAGCAGCGTAGTGGGCAGCACCAGGGAGCTGTTTTTT. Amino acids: CASSVVGSTRELFF.

CDR3 sequence (DNA): TGTGCCAGCAGCTCCGGCGGGTCGGTATCCAATGAGCAGTTCTTC. Translating gives CASSSGGSVSNEQFF. The chain combines TRBV11-3 with TRBJ2-1, with D possibly matching TRBD2 (5 bases). Trimming left V 4 bases short and J 6 bases short, with 16 bases between. CDR1 SGHNT and CDR2 YENEEA come from the germline V gene. CDR3 length equals 15 residues. Complete variable domain (other parts from reference TRBV11-3 and TRBJ2-1): EAGVVQSPRYKIIEKKQPVAFWCNPISGHNTLYWYLQNLGQGPELLIRYENEEAVDDSQLPKDRFSAERLKGVDSTLKIQPAELGDSAVYLCASSSGGSVSNEQFFGPGTRLTVL.

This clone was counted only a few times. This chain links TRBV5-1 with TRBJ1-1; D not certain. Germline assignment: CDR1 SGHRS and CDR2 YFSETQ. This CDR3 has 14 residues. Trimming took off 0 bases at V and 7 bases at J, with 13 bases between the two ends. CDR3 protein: CASSLARGYGEAFF. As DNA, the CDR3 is TGCGCCAGCAGCTTGGCCAGAGGATATGGTGAAGCTTTCTTT.

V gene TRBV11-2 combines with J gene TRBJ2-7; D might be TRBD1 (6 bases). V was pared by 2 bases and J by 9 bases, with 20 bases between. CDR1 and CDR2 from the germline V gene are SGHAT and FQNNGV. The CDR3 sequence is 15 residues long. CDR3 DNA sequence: TGTGCCAGCAGCTTACGGACAGTTCCTAAGCTAGGGCAGTACTTC. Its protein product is CASSLRTVPKLGQYF.

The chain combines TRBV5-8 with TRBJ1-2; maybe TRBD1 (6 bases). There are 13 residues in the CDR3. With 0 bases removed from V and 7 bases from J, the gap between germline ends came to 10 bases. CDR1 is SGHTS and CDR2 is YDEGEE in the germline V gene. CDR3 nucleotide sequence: TGTGCCAGCAGCTTGGACGTCAGGGGTGGCTACACCTTC. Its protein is CASSLDVRGGYTF.

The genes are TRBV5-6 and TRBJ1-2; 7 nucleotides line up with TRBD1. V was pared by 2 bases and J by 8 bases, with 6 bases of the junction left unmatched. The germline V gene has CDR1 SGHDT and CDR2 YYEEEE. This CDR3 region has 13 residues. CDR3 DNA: TGTGCCAGCAGCTTAACAGGGGTAGGGGGCTACACCTTC. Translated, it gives CASSLTGVGGYTF.

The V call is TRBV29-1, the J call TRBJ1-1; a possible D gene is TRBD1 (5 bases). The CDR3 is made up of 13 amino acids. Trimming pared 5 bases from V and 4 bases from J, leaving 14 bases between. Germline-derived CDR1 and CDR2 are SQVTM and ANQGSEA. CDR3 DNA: TGCAGCGTTCGGACGCAGGGTAGCACTGAAGCTTTCTTT. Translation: CSVRTQGSTEAFF.

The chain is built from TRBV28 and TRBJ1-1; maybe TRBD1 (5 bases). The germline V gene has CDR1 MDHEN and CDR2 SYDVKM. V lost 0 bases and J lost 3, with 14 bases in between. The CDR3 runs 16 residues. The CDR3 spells CASSLWVLTRDTEAFF. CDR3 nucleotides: TGTGCCAGCAGTTTATGGGTACTGACCAGGGACACTGAAGCTTTCTTT.

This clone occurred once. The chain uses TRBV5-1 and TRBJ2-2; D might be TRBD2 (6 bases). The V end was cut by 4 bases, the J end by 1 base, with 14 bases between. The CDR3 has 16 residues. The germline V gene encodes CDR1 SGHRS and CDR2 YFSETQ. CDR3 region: CASSPVEGGNTGELFF. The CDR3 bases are TGCGCCAGCAGCCCCGTCGAGGGAGGGAACACCGGGGAGCTGTTTTTT.

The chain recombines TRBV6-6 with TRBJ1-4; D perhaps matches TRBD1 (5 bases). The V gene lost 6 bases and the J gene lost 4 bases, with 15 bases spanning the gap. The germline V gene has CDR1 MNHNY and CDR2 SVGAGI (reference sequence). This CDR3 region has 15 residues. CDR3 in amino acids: CASSQVRGINEKLFF. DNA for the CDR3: TGTGCCAGCAGCCAGGTCCGGGGGATTAATGAAAAACTGTTTTTT.

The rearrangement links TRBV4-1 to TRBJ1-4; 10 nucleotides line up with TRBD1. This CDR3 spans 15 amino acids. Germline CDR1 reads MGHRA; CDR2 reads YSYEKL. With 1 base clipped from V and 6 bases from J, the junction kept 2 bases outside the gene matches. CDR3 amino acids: CASSQADRGHEKLFF. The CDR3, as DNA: TGCGCCAGCAGCCAAGCTGACAGGGGGCATGAAAAACTGTTTTTT.

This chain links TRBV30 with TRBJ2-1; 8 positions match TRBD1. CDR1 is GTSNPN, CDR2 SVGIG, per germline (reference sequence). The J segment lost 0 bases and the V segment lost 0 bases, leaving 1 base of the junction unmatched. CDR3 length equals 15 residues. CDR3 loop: CAWSVGQGSYNEQFF. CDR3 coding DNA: TGTGCCTGGAGTGTAGGACAGGGCTCCTACAATGAGCAGTTCTTC. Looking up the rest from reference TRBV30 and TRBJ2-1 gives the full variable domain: SQTIHQWPATLVQPVGSPLSLECTVEGTSNPNLYWYRQAAGRGLQLLFYSVGIGQISSEVPQNLSASRPQDRQFILSSKKLLLSDSGFYLCAWSVGQGSYNEQFFGPGTRLTVL.

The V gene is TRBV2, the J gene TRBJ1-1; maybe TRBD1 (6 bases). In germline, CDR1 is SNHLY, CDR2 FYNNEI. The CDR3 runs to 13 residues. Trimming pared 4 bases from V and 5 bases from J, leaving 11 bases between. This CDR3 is CASSAGTRTEAFF. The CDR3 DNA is TGTGCCAGCAGTGCCGGGACAAGGACTGAAGCTTTCTTT.

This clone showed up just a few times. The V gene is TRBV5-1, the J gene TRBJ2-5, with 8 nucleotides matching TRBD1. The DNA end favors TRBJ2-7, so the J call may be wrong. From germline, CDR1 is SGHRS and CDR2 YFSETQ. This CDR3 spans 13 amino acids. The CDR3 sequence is CASSWTGPSEQYF. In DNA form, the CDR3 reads TGCGCCAGCAGCTGGACAGGGCCGAGCGAGCAGTACTTC.

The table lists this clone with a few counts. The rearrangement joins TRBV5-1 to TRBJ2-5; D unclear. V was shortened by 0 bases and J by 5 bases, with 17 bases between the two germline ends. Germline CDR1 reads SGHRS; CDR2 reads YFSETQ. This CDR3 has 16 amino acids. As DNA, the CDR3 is TGCGCCAGCAGCTTGGATAGTCGGATTGTCAGGGAGACCCAGTACTTC. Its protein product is CASSLDSRIVRETQYF. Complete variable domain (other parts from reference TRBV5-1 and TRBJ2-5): KAGVTQTPRYLIKTRGQQVTLSCSPISGHRSVSWYQQTPGQGLQFLFEYFSETQRNKGNFPGRFSGRQFSNSRSEMNVSTLELGDSALYLCASSLDSRIVRETQYFGPGTRLLVL.

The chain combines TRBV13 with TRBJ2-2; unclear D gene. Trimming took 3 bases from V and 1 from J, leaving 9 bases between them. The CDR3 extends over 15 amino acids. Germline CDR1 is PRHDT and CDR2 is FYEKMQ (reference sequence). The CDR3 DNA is TGTGCCAGCAGCTTTTCCCAGGAGAACACCGGGGAGCTGTTTTTT. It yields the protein CASSFSQENTGELFF. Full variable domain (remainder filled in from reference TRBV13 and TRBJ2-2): AAGVIQSPRHLIKEKRETATLKCYPIPRHDTVYWYQQGPGQDPQFLISFYEKMQSDKGSIPDRFSAQQFSDYHSELNMSSLELGDSALYFCASSFSQENTGELFFGEGSRLTVL.

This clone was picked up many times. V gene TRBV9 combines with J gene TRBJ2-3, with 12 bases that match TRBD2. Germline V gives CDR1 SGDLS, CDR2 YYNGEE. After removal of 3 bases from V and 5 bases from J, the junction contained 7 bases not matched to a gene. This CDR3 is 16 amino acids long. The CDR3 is CASSAGTSGGLDTQYF. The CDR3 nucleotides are TGTGCCAGCAGCGCGGGTACTAGCGGGGGGTTAGATACGCAGTATTTT.

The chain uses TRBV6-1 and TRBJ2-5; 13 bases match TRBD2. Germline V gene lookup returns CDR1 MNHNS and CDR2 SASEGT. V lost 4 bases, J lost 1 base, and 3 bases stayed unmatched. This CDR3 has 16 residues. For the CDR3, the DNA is TGTGCCAGCAGTGCCAGGACTAGCGGGGGCCAAGAGACCCAGTACTTC. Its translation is CASSARTSGGQETQYF.

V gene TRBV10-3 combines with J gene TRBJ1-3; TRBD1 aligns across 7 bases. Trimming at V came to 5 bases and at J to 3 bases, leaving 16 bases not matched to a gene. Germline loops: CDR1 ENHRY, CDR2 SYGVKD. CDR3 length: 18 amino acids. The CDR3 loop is CAISSVEGARGYGNTIYF. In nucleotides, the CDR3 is TGTGCCATCAGTTCTGTGGAGGGGGCGCGAGGCTATGGAAACACCATATATTTT.

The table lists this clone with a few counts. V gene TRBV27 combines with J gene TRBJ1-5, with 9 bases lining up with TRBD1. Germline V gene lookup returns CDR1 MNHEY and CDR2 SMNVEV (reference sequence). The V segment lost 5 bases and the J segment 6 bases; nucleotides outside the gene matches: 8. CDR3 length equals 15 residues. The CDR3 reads CASSPTGGGRQPQHF. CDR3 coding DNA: TGTGCCAGCAGTCCGACAGGGGGGGGTCGTCAGCCCCAGCATTTT.

CDR3 protein: CASSHSGAANTGELFF. The CDR3 DNA is TGTGCCAGCAGCCATAGCGGGGCCGCGAACACCGGGGAGCTGTTTTTT. The rearrangement uses TRBV7-2 and TRBJ2-2, with 8 bases lining up with TRBD2. V lost 5 bases and J lost 0; bases outside the gene matches: 5. Germline V CDR1 and CDR2: SGHTA, FQGNSA. The CDR3 loop spans 16 amino acids.

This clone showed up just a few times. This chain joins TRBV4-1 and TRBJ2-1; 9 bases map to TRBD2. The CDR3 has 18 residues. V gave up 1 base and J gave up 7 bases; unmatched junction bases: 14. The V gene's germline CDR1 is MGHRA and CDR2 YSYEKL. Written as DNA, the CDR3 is TGCGCCAGCAGCCAAGTCTCTCCTCGGGGCGGGGGGGCAAATGAGCAGTTCTTC. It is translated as CASSQVSPRGGGANEQFF.

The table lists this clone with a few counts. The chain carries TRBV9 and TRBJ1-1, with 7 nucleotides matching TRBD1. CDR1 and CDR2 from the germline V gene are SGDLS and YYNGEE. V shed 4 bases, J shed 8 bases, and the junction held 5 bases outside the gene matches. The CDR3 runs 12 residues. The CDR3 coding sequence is TGTGCCAGCAGCTCGGCGGGACAGGAAGCTTTCTTT. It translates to CASSSAGQEAFF. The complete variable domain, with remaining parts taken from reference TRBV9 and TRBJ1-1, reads DSGVTQTPKHLITATGQRVTLRCSPRSGDLSVYWYQQSLDQGLQFLIQYYNGEERAKGNILERFSAQQFPDLHSELNLSSLELGDSALYFCASSSAGQEAFFGQGTRLTVV.

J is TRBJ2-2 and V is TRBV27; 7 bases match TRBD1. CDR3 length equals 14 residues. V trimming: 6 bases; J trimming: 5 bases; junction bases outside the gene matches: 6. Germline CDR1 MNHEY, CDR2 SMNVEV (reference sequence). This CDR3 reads CASSLNRGTGELFF. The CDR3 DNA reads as TGTGCCAGCAGCCTAAACAGGGGAACCGGGGAGCTGTTTTTT.

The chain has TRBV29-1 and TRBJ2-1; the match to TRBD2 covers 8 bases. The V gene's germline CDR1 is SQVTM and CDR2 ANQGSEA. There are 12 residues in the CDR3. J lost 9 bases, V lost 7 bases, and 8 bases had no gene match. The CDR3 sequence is CSAGLEIGEQFF. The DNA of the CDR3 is TGCAGCGCGGGACTAGAGATCGGTGAGCAGTTCTTC.